Here is one T cell receptor (beta chain) with its context. Germline V gene lookup returns CDR1 SGDLS and CDR2 YYNGEE. CDR3 size: 17 residues. V gave up 0 bases and J gave up 7 bases, with 19 bases separating them. The data originate from a study of blood T cell repertoires in COVID-19. Seattle patients were enrolled while actively infected and followed longitudinally. Assay: immunoSEQ multiplex PCR; the TCRdb copy retains only in-frame clones and omits some. Among roughly 250,000 clones listed, approximately 86% were seen once. Source material: peripheral blood. This sequence originates from a human donor with COVID-19, enrolled during active disease. The donor label of this sample is uncertain. The chain is built from TRBV9 and TRBJ1-4; D not resolved. The CDR3 DNA is TGTGCCAGCAGCGTAGGGTCAGCGGGTAGAGACGGTGAAAAACTGTTTTTT. Translating gives CASSVGSAGRDGEKLFF.